The sequence of this TCR beta chain was determined in a study of blood T cell repertoires in COVID-19. Study overall: Donors in the United States, Italy and Spain gave samples during acute or convalescent COVID-19. Nucleic acid was either cDNA or gDNA, and it came from T cells, B-cell-depleted T cells, or PBMCs.

Source study methods: Estimation of nucleated cell counts was performed using reference gene primer amplification. Sequencing was performed with immunoSEQ multiplex PCR; in TCRdb, only in-frame clones are kept and a portion is missing. Clone size and V and J calls were adopted from that table, with D and trimming inferred from the DNA. The sample shows about 82,000 clones, about four fifths of them seen only once. This CDR3 is 15 amino acids long. Deletions cut 4 bases from V and 3 bases from J, with 16 bases between. Germline V gives CDR1 SGHAT, CDR2 FQDESV (reference sequence). The sample consisted of peripheral blood. The clonotype comes from a man older than 75 with acute or convalescent COVID-19. V and J are TRBV11-1 and TRBJ2-7; weak D call: TRBD2 (5 bases). The CDR3 spells CASSSRSGLGYEQYF. DNA of the CDR3: TGTGCCAGCAGCTCAAGGAGCGGACTCGGCTACGAGCAGTACTTC.